The source of this T cell receptor (beta chain) is a study of cytomegalovirus exposure and HLA in healthy donors. Looking at the study overall: An early release of data contained 80 million to 85 million unique TCRs, which came from HLA-typed donors. Clustering assigned approximately 79% of the approximately 430 genotyped donors to the Caucasian-associated ancestry cluster. Findings and limits, study-wide: Clonal expansion was found to be greater in HLA-associated TCR beta chains than in equally common others in a later analysis. With later analysis, a missense DCLRE1C variant became linked to TCR beta V- and J-gene trimming.

About this clone: Its specificity is unknown.

This PCR relied on a set of 60 Vbeta primers and 13 Jbeta primers. Using immunoSEQ multiplex PCR, the repertoire was profiled, and TCRdb retains in-frame clones only, with some absent. Here the sample spans about 180,000 clones, less than 80% being singletons. There are 12 residues in the CDR3. From germline, CDR1 is SGHRS and CDR2 YFSETQ. V lost 7 bases, J lost 1 base, and 8 bases lay in between. The sample was PBMCs. V is TRBV5-1 and J is TRBJ1-1; the D is unclear. The receptor comes from a woman between 35 and 50 years old in good health and CMV-seronegative. The DNA for the CDR3 is TGCGCCAGCGGCGCAGGGAACACTGAAGCTTTCTTT. It codes for CASGAGNTEAFF.